The rows below give T cell receptor beta chains drawn from one sample of a study of T-cell reconstitution after alpha-beta-depleted transplantation in children. TCRdb used MiXCR to reprocess the PCR reads, holding one entry per CDR3 protein. The table records just over 950,000 distinct CDR3 sequences, roughly 31% of them present only once. The sample consisted of PBMCs, mostly from graft donor cells, taken 360 days after TCRalphabeta/CD19-depleted stem cell transplant. These receptors originate from a boy younger than two who had a stem cell transplant for SCID, so the T cells may come from the graft donor. The CDR3 runs from the conserved cysteine through the conserved F or W. Each record gives: CDR3 DNA, CDR3 protein, D gene, J gene, clone size, V gene. A D gene is named only where the DNA matches it firmly. Size is omitted from some rows. Given values are once, few, many or a class for expanded clones.

TGTGCCAGCAGCCGCGGGGGGGTCGGGGGGTCACCCCTCCACTTT	CASSRGGVGGSPLHF	-	TRBJ1-6	-	TRBV6-1
TGCGCCAGCAGCCCGGGGGGTTACTACGAGCAGTACTTC	CASSPGGYYEQYF	TRBD2	TRBJ2-7	many	TRBV5-1
TGTGCCATCAGTGAGTCGGCACAGTCTAACACCGGGGAGCTGTTTTTT	CAISESAQSNTGELFF	-	TRBJ2-2	many	TRBV10-3
TGTGCCAGCAGCCGGGGACTAGCGGGGGGGTATAACAATGAGCAGTTCTTC	CASSRGLAGGYNNEQFF	TRBD2	TRBJ2-1	-	TRBV5-4
TGTGCCAGCAGTGCACAGGGGATCGGGGAGCTGTTTTTT	CASSAQGIGELFF	TRBD1	TRBJ2-2	-	TRBV12-3/TRBV12-4
TGTGCCAGCAGTTTTCACACCGCGTCCGATAGCAATCAGCCCCAGCATTTT	CASSFHTASDSNQPQHF	-	TRBJ1-5	-	TRBV12-3/TRBV12-4
TGCGCCAGCAGCCTTGTTCCGGACTACGAGCAGTACTTC	CASSLVPDYEQYF	-	TRBJ2-7	few	TRBV5-1
TGCGCCAGCAGCTTATTCACAGGGAACTATGGCTACACCTTC	CASSLFTGNYGYTF	-	TRBJ1-2	few	TRBV5-1
TGTGCCATCAGTGATCGGACAGGGACCCCCTACGAGCAGTACTTC	CAISDRTGTPYEQYF	TRBD1	TRBJ2-7	-	TRBV10-3
TGCGCCAGCAGAGGGATCCAATCAGGTTCCACTGAAGCTTTCTTT	CASRGIQSGSTEAFF	-	TRBJ1-1	-	TRBV5-1
TGTGCCAGCAGTGAAAGATTCACAGCCCAGTACTTC	CASSERFTAQYF	-	TRBJ2-5	many	TRBV2
TGTGCCAGCAGCTCCCGGACTAGTCCCTCTGGGGCCAACGTCCTGACTTTC	CASSSRTSPSGANVLTF	TRBD2	TRBJ2-6	-	TRBV7-6
TGTGCCAGCACGCCGGGACTAGCGGGGGGGGTCGATGAGCAGTTCTTC	CASTPGLAGGVDEQFF	TRBD2	TRBJ2-1	-	TRBV7-9
TGCAGTGCTAGAGGGCGGAATGAGCAGTTCTTC	CSARGRNEQFF	-	TRBJ2-1	few	TRBV20-1
TGTGCCAGCAGTCCCTACCTTTGGGGGGGCGCATCCAGTATTAATCAGCCCCAGCATTTT	CASSPYLWGGASSINQPQHF	-	TRBJ1-5	-	TRBV7-8
TGTGCCAGCAGTCAAACAGGGCAGCACATTCAGTACTTC	CASSQTGQHIQYF	-	TRBJ2-4	-	TRBV12-3/TRBV12-4
TGCAGCGTTGAAGGTAGGAGGGGCCCCTACGAGCAGTACTTC	CSVEGRRGPYEQYF	-	TRBJ2-7	few	TRBV29-1